This T cell receptor beta chain was documented in a study of glioma-infiltrating T cells. TCR alpha and beta CDR3 regions were amplified from RNA using iRepertoire nested multiplex PCR. Tissue mRNA or PBMC total RNA, 100-400 ng, went into one-step reverse transcription and amplification. TCRdb ran MiXCR on the multiplex PCR reads and lists one entry per CDR3 protein. The data show 150,000 to 200,000 distinct CDR3 sequences, roughly two fifths seen once. The germline CDR1 and CDR2 sequences are SGHNT and YYREEE (reference sequence). The CDR3 length is 14 residues. V gave up 1 base and J gave up 5 bases, with 10 bases separating them. About this clonotype itself: Antigen unknown.

Whole-study findings and limits: Tissue and blood shared very few CDR3 sequences. Tissue-blood divergence was below expectation in non-neoplastic patients, above in gliomas.

Sequenced sample: glioma tissue, nonneoplastic brain tissue, or PBMCs (not recorded which). The sequence was obtained from a human donor with low-grade glioma or glioblastoma, undergoing nonglioma brain surgery, or in good health (not recorded which). The rearrangement uses TRBV5-4 and TRBJ2-1, with D unresolved. The DNA for the CDR3 is TGTGCCAGCAGCTTGAGGGCATGTAACAATGAGCAGTTCTTC. Its translation is CASSLRACNNEQFF.